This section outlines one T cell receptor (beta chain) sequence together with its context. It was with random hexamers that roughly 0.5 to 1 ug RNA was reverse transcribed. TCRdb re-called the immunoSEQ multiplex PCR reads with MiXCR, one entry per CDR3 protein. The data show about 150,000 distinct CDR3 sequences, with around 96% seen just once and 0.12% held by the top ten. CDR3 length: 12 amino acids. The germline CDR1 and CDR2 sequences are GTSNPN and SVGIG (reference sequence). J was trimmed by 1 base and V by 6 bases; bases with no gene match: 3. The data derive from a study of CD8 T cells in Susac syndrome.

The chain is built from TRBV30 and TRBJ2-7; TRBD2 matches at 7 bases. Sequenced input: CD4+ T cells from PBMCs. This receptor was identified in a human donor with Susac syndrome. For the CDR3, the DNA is TGTGCCTGCCATAGCGGGTCCTACGAGCAGTACTTC. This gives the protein CACHSGSYEQYF.